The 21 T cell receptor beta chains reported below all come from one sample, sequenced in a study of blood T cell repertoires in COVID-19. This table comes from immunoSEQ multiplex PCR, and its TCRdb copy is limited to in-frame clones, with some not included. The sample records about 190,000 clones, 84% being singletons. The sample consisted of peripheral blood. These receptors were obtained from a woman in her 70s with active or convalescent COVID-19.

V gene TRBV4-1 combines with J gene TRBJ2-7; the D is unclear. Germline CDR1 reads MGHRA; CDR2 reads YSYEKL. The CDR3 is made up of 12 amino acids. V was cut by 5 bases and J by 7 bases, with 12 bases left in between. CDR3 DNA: TGCGCCAGCAGCGATCCCCCCAGGGAGCAGTACTTC. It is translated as CASSDPPREQYF.

The CDR3 DNA follows: TGTGCCAGCAGCTTAGCGCAGGGGATGAACACTGAAGCTTTCTTT. Protein: CASSLAQGMNTEAFF. This chain links TRBV7-6 with TRBJ1-1; tentative D call: TRBD1 (6 bases). Trimming removed 0 bases from V and 0 bases from J, with 8 bases in between. The CDR3 sequence is 15 residues long. CDR1 and CDR2 (germline): SGHVS, FNYEAQ.

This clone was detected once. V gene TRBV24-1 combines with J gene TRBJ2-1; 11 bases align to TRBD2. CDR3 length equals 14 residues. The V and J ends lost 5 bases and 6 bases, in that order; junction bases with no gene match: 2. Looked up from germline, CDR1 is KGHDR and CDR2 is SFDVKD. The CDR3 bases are TGTGCCACCAGTGTAGCGGGAGGGGCCAATGAGCAGTTCTTC. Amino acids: CATSVAGGANEQFF.

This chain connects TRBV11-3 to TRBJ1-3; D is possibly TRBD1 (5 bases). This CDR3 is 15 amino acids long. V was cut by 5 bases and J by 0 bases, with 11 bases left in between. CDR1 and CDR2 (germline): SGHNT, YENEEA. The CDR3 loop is CASSISGGSGNTIYF. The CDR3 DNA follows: TGTGCCAGCAGCATATCGGGGGGCTCTGGAAACACCATATATTTT.

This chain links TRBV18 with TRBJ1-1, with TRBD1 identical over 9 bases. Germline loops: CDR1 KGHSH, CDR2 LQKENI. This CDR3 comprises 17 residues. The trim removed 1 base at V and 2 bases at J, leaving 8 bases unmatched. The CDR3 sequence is CASSPQQGQGTNTEAFF. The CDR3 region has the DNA TGTGCCAGCTCACCACAACAAGGACAGGGGACCAACACTGAAGCTTTCTTT.

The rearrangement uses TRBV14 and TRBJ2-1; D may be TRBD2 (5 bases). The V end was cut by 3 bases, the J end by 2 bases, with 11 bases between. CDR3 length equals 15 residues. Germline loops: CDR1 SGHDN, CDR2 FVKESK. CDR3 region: CASSQYSGAYNEQFF. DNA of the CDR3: TGTGCCAGCAGCCAGTACAGCGGAGCCTACAATGAGCAGTTCTTC. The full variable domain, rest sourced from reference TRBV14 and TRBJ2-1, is EAGVTQFPSHSVIEKGQTVTLRCDPISGHDNLYWYRRVMGKEIKFLLHFVKESKQDESGMPNNRFLAERTGGTYSTLKVQPAELEDSGVYFCASSQYSGAYNEQFFGPGTRLTVL.

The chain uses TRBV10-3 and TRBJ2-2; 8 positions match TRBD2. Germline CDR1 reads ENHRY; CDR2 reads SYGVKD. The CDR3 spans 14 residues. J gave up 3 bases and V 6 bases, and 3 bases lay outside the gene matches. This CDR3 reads CAIRPGLDTGELFF. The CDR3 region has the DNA TGTGCCATCAGACCGGGACTAGACACCGGGGAGCTGTTTTTT.

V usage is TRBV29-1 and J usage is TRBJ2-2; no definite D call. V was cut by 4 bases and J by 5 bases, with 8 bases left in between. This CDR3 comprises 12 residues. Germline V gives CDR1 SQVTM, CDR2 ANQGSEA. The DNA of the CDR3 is TGCAGCGTTGCAGGTCAAACCGGGGAGCTGTTTTTT. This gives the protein CSVAGQTGELFF.

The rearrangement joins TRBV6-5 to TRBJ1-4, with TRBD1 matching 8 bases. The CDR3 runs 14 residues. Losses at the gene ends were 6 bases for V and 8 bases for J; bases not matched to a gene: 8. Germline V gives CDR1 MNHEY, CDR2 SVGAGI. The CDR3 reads CASRRGQEREKLFF. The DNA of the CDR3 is TGTGCCAGCAGACGGGGACAGGAGAGGGAAAAACTGTTTTTT.

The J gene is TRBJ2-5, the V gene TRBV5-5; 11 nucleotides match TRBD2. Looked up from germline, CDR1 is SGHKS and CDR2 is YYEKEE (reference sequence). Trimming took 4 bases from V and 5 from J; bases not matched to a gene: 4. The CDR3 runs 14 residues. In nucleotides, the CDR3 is TGTGCCAGCAGCCTTAGCGGGAGGGTTGAGACCCAGTACTTC. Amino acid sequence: CASSLSGRVETQYF.

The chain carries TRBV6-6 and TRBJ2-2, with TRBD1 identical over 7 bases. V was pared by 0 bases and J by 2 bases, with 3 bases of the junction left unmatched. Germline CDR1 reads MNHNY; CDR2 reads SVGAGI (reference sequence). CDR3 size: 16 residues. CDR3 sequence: CASSYSGTENTGELFF. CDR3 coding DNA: TGTGCCAGCAGTTACTCAGGGACAGAAAACACCGGGGAGCTGTTTTTT.

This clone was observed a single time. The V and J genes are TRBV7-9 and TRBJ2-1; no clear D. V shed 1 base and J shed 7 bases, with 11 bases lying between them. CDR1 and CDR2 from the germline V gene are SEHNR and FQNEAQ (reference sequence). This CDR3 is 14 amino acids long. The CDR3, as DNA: TGTGCCAGCAGCTTAGGAGGTTCCGGGAATGAGCAGTTCTTC. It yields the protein CASSLGGSGNEQFF.

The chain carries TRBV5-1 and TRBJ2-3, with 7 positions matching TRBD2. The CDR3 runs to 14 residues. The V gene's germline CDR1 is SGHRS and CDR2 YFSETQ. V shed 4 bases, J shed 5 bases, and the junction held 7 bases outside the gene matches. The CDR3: CASSPGGNGDTQYF. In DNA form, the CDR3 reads TGCGCCAGCAGCCCGGGGGGTAATGGAGATACGCAGTATTTT.

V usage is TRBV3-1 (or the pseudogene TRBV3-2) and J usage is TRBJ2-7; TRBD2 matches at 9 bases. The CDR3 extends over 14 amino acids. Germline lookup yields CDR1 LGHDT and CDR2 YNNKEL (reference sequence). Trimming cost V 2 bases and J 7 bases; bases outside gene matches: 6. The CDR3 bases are TGTGCCAGCAGCCAAATAGCGGGAGATCGTGAGCAGTACTTC. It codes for CASSQIAGDREQYF.

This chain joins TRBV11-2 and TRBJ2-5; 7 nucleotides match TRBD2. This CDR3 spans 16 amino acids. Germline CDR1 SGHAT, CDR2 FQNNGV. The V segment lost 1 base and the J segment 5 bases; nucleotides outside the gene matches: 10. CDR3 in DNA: TGTGCCAGCAGCTTAGCCGGCGGGATGGGAGGGGAGACCCAGTACTTC. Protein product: CASSLAGGMGGETQYF.

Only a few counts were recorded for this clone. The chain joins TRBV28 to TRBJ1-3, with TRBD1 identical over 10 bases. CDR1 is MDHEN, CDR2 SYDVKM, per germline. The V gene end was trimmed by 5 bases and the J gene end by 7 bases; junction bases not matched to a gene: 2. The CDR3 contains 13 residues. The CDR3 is CASSLGQGNTIYF. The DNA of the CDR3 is TGTGCCAGCAGTCTGGGACAGGGGAACACCATATATTTT.

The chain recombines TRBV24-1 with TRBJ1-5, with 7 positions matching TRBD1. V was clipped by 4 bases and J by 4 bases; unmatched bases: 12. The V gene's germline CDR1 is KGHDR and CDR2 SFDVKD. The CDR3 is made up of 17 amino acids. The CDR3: CATSDSTTGVWNQPQHF. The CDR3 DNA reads TGTGCCACCAGTGACTCCACTACAGGGGTGTGGAATCAGCCCCAGCATTTT.

The CDR3 region has the DNA TGCGCCAGCAGTACAGGCTATGGCTACACCTTC. It translates to CASSTGYGYTF. The chain carries TRBV5-1 and TRBJ1-2; tentatively, D is TRBD1 (5 bases). Germline loops: CDR1 SGHRS, CDR2 YFSETQ. The CDR3 sequence is 11 residues long. Trimming stripped 5 bases from V and 4 bases from J, with 6 bases between. Full variable domain (remainder filled in from reference TRBV5-1 and TRBJ1-2): KAGVTQTPRYLIKTRGQQVTLSCSPISGHRSVSWYQQTPGQGLQFLFEYFSETQRNKGNFPGRFSGRQFSNSRSEMNVSTLELGDSALYLCASSTGYGYTFGSGTRLTVV.

Written as DNA, the CDR3 is TGTGCCAGCAGCCAGCCCCAGCAGGGTTCAGATACGCAGTATTTT. It yields the protein CASSQPQQGSDTQYF. The V and J genes are TRBV4-2 and TRBJ2-3; D possibly corresponds to TRBD1 (5 bases). The CDR3 extends over 15 amino acids. Trimming cost V 3 bases and J 4 bases, with 14 bases left between them. The V gene's germline CDR1 is LGHNA and CDR2 YNFKEQ.

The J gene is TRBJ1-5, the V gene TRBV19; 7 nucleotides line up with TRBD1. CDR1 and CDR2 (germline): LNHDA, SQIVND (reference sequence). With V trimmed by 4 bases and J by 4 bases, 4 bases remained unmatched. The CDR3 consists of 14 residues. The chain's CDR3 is CASSTQGENQPQHF. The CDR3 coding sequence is TGTGCCAGTAGTACCCAGGGGGAAAATCAGCCCCAGCATTTT.

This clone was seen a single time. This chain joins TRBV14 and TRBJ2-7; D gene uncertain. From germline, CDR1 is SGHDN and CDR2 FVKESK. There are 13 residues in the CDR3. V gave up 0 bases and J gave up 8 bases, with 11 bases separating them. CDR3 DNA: TGTGCCAGCAGCCAAGATCAAGCTACGCAGCAGTACTTC. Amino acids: CASSQDQATQQYF.